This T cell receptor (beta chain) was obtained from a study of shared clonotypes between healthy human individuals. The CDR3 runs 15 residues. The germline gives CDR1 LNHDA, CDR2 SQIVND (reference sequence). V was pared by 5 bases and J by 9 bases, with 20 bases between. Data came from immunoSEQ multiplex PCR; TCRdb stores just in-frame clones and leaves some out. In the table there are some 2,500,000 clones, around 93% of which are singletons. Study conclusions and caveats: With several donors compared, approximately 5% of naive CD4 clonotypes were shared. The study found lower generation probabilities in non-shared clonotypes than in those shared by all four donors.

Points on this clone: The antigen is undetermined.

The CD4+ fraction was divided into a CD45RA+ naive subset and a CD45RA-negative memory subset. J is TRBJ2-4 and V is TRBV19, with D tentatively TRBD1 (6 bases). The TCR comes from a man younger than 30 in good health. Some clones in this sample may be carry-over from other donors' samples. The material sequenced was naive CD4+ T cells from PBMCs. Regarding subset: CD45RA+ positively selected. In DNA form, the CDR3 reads TGTGCCAGTAGTGGGACATCCCACGAGAAGAGCATTCAGTACTTC. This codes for CASSGTSHEKSIQYF.